This T cell receptor beta chain stems from a study of OX40 agonist ivuxolimab in advanced cancers. Systemic immunosuppression or a history of autoimmune disease excluded patients. The protocol was immunoSEQ multiplex PCR, while the TCRdb copy is restricted to in-frame clones and leaves out a portion. The sample records more than 65,000 clones, 88% being singletons. The germline V and J ends were trimmed by 3 bases and 7 bases, with 16 bases remaining between them. Per the germline V gene, CDR1 is LNHDA and CDR2 is SQIVND (reference sequence). This CDR3 spans 15 amino acids. J is TRBJ1-5 and V is TRBV19; unclear D gene. This material consisted of CD4+ or CD8+ T cells sorted from blood, taken in a trial of the OX40 agonist ivuxolimab. This receptor was identified in an adult with an advanced solid tumor such as melanoma, head and neck, liver or kidney cancer. This CDR3 is CASSISVGPLQPQHF. The CDR3 DNA is TGTGCCAGTAGTATCAGTGTTGGGCCGCTGCAGCCCCAGCATTTT.